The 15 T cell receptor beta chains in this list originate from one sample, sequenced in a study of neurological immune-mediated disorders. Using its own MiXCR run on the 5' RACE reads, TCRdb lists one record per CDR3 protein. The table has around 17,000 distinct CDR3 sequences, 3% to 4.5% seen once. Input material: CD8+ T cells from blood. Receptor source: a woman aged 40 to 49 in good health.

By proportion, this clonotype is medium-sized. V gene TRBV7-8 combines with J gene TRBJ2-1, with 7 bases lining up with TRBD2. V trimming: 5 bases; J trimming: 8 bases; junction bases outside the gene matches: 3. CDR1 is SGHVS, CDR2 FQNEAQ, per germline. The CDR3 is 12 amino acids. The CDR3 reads CASSPRGDEQFF. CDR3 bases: TGTGCCAGCAGCCCCCGGGGGGATGAGCAGTTCTTC.

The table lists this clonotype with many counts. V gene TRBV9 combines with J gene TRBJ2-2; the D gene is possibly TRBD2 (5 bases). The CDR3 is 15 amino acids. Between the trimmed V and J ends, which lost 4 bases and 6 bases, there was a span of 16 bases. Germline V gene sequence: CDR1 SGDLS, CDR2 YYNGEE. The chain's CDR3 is CASSLYGSEAGELFF. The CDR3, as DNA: TGTGCCAGCAGCCTGTATGGGAGTGAAGCCGGGGAGCTGTTTTTT.

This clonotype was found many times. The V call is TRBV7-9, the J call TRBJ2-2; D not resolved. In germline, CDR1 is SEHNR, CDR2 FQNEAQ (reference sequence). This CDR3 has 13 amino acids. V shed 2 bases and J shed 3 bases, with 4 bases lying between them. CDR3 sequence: CASSLTDTGELFF. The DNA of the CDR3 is TGTGCCAGCAGCTTAACCGACACCGGGGAGCTGTTTTTT.

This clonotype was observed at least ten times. CDR3 nucleotide sequence: TGTGCCAGCAGCTCAGGGAGGACGACGCGGGAGACCCAGTACTTC. It translates to CASSSGRTTRETQYF. J is TRBJ2-5 and V is TRBV7-2; possible D gene TRBD2, 6 bases. Germline CDR1 reads SGHTA; CDR2 reads FQGNSA. The V end lost 4 bases, the J end lost 5 bases, and 17 bases lay between the germline ends. CDR3 length: 15 amino acids.

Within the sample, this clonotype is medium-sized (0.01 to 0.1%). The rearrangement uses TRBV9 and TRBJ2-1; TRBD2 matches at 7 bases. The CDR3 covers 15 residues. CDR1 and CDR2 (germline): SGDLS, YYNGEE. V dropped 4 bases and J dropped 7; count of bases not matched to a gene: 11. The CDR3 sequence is CASSPTSGTGNEQFF. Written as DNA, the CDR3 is TGTGCCAGCAGCCCTACCAGCGGGACGGGAAATGAGCAGTTCTTC.

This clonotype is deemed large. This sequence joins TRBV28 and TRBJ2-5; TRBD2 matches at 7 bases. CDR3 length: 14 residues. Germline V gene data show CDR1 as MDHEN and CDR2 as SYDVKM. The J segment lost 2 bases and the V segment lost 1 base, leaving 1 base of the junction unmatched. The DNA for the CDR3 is TGTGCCAGCAGTTTATCCGGGGGGCAAGAGACCCAGTACTTC. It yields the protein CASSLSGGQETQYF.

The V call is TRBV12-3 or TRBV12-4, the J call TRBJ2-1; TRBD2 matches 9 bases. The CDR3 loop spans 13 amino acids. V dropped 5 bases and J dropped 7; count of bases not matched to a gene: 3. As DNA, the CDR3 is TGTGCCAGCAGTACCACTAGCGGGAATGAGCAGTTCTTC. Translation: CASSTTSGNEQFF.

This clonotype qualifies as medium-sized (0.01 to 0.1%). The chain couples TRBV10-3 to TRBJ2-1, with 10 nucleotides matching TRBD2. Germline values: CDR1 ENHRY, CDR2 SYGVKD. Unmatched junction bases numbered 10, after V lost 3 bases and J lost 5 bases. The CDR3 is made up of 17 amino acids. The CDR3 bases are TGTGCCATCAGTGAAAGAGGCCTAGCGGGAGTGAACAATGAGCAGTTCTTC. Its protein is CAISERGLAGVNNEQFF.

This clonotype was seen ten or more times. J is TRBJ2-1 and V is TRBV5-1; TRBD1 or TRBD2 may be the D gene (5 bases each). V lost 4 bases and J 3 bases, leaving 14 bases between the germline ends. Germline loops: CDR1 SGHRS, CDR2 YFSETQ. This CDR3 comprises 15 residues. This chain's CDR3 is CASSKGTDLYNEQFF. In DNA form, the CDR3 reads TGCGCCAGCAGCAAAGGGACGGACCTCTACAATGAGCAGTTCTTC.

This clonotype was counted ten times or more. The CDR3, as DNA: TGTGCCAGCAGTTTCGGACAGGGGGTTACCGGGGAGCTGTTTTTT. This translates into CASSFGQGVTGELFF. The chain uses TRBV12-3 or TRBV12-4 and TRBJ2-2; 10 bases map to TRBD1. V lost 3 bases, J lost 5 bases, and 3 bases stayed unmatched. The CDR3 sequence is 15 residues long.

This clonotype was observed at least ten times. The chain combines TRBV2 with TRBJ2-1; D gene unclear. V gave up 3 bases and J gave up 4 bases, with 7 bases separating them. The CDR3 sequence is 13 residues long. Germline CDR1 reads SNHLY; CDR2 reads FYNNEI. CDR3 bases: TGTGCCAGCAGTGAGAGTCTTTACAATGAGCAGTTCTTC. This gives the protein CASSESLYNEQFF.

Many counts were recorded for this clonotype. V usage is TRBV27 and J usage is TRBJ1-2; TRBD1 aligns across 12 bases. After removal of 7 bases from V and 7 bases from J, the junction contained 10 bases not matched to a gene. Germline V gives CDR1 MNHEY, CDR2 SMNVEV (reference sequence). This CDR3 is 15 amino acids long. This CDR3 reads CASTQRGQGAGGYTF. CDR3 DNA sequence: TGTGCCAGCACCCAGCGGGGACAGGGGGCAGGTGGCTACACCTTC.

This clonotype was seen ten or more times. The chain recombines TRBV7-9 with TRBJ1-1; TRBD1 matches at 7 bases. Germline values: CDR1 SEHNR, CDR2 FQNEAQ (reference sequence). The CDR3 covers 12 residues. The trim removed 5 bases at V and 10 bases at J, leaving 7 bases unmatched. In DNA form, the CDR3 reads TGTGCCAGCAGCCTAGACAGGGAGCGAGCTTTCTTT. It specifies CASSLDRERAFF. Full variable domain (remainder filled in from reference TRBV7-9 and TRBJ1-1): DTGVSQNPRHKITKRGQNVTFRCDPISEHNRLYWYRQTLGQGPEFLTYFQNEAQLEKSRLLSDRFSAERPKGSFSTLEIQRTEQGDSAMYLCASSLDRERAFFGQGTRLTVV.

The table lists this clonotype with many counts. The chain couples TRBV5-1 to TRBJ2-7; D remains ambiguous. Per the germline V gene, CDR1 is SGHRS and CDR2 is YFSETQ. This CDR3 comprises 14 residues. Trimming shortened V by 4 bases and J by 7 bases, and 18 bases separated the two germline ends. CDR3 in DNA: TGCGCCAGCAGCCCTGAGACATTAACGGTGGAGCAGTACTTC. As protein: CASSPETLTVEQYF.

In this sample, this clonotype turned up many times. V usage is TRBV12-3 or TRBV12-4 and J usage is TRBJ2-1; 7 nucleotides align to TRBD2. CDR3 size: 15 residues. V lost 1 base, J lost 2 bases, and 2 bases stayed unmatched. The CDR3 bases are TGTGCCAGCAGTTTAGATCTAGCGGCCTACAATGAGCAGTTCTTC. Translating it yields CASSLDLAAYNEQFF.